These 6 T cell receptor beta chains came from one sample sequenced in a study of response to subunit inactivated influenza vaccine. TCRdb redid the calling of the RT-PCR reads with MiXCR, one entry per CDR3 protein. The sample comprises around 540,000 distinct CDR3 sequences, about 10% of which are singletons, and about 10% rests with the top ten. Specimen: PBMCs from blood, collected on the day of vaccination. The receptors derive from a man in his forties or fifties who received an inactivated influenza vaccine.

A few counts support this clonotype. V gene TRBV28 combines with J gene TRBJ2-1; maybe TRBD2 (6 bases). V shed 2 bases and J shed 2 bases, with 13 bases lying between them. This CDR3 spans 16 amino acids. From germline, CDR1 is MDHEN and CDR2 SYDVKM. CDR3 amino acids: CASSLPLTRAYNEQFF. The DNA of the CDR3 is TGTGCCAGCAGTTTACCCTTGACTAGGGCCTACAATGAGCAGTTCTTC.

This clonotype has at least ten counts. The CDR3 DNA sequence: TGCAGTGCTAGTGCGGTATTGAACACTGAAGCTTTCTTT. This translates into CSASAVLNTEAFF. The rearrangement joins TRBV20-1 to TRBJ1-1; D uncertain. The CDR3 runs to 13 residues. Deletions cut 3 bases from V and 0 bases from J, with 8 bases between. In germline, CDR1 is DFQATT, CDR2 SNEGSKA (reference sequence).

The gene calls are TRBV20-1 and TRBJ2-1, with D perhaps TRBD1 (6 bases). The CDR3 extends over 14 amino acids. The germline CDR1 and CDR2 sequences are DFQATT and SNEGSKA (reference sequence). V was clipped by 3 bases and J by 2 bases, with 11 bases between them. For the CDR3, the DNA is TGCAGTGCTAGGAGTCGGGACACCTACAATGAGCAGTTCTTC. It specifies CSARSRDTYNEQFF.

The J gene is TRBJ2-1, the V gene TRBV19, with 10 bases identical to TRBD2. CDR3 length: 18 amino acids. V was pared by 10 bases and J by 0 bases, with 15 bases of the junction left unmatched. The germline V gene encodes CDR1 LNHDA and CDR2 SQIVND (reference sequence). The DNA of the CDR3 is TGTGCCATGGGCGTGGGGCTAGCGGGAGACCGCTCCTACAATGAGCAGTTCTTC. Amino acid sequence: CAMGVGLAGDRSYNEQFF.

A note on this clonotype: At one end the junction does not follow the germline gene, possibly because of a read error. V and J are TRBV29-1 and TRBJ2-6; D call uncertain. This CDR3 contains 13 residues. In germline, CDR1 is SQVTM, CDR2 ANQGSEA. For the CDR3, the DNA is TGCTGCGTTGCTAGGGCTGGGGCCAACGTCCTGACTTTC. This sequence encodes CCVARAGANVLTF.

The genes are TRBV5-1 and TRBJ2-5, with D unresolved. V dropped 4 bases and J dropped 10 bases, with 14 bases sitting between them. Germline assignment: CDR1 SGHRS and CDR2 YFSETQ. This CDR3 contains 12 residues. CDR3 in amino acids: CASSPDAVGQYF. Here the CDR3 DNA reads TGCGCCAGCAGCCCGGACGCCGTAGGCCAGTACTTC.